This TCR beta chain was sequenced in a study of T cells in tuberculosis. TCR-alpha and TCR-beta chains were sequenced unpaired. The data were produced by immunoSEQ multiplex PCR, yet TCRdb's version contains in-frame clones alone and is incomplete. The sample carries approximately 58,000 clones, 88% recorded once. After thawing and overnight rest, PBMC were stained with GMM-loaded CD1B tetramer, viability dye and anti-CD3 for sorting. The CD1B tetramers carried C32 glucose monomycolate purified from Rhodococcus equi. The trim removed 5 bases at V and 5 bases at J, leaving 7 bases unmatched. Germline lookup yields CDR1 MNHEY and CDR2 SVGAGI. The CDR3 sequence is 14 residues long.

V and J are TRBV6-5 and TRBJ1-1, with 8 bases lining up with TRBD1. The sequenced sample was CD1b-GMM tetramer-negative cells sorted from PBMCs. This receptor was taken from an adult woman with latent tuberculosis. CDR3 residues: CASSTGQGGTEAFF. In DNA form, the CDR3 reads TGTGCCAGCAGTACCGGACAGGGAGGTACTGAAGCTTTCTTT.